This paragraph reports one TCR beta chain. Sequenced by immunoSEQ multiplex PCR; TCRdb stores in-frame clones only, minus some. This sample has some 5,000 clones, with 66% found just once. The data are from a study of tumor-infiltrating lymphocytes in localized non-small cell lung cancer. The overall study: Some samples were collected after neoadjuvant chemotherapy; smokers, never-smokers and several histologies were included.

CDR1 LGHNA and CDR2 YSLEER come from the germline V gene. This CDR3 region has 13 residues. V was pared by 4 bases and J by 6 bases, with 9 bases between. This TCR was recovered from a human donor with non-small cell lung cancer. The sequenced material came from lung tumor tissue. The chain has TRBV4-3 and TRBJ2-2; D is unresolved. This CDR3 reads CASSRIAAGELFF. The CDR3 DNA is TGCGCCAGCAGCCGGATTGCGGCCGGGGAGCTGTTTTTT.